Given below is one T cell receptor (beta chain) in context. These data belong to a study of CD8 T cells in Susac syndrome. An amount of RNA that ranged from about 0.45 to 1 ug was reverse transcribed with random hexamers. Multiplex PCR with immunoSEQ amplified the TCR beta CDR3 across 54 Vbeta and 13 Jbeta. TCRdb used MiXCR to reprocess the immunoSEQ multiplex PCR reads, holding one entry per CDR3 protein. The table includes 400,000 or so distinct CDR3 sequences, approximately 85% detected once. The CDR3 is 14 amino acids. The V gene end was trimmed by 5 bases and the J gene end by 7 bases; junction bases not matched to a gene: 9. Germline V gene data show CDR1 as GTSNPN and CDR2 as SVGIG (reference sequence). Sequencing of TCR beta was performed on blood CD8+ and CD4+ T cells. Control patients had untreated stable or active relapsing-remitting multiple sclerosis by revised McDonald criteria. While CD8+ and CD4+ T cells were isolated negatively, TEMRA cells were enriched by FACS.

This chain joins TRBV30 and TRBJ1-5; 9 bases match TRBD1. The TCR originated in a human donor with multiple sclerosis. The sequenced material came from CD8+ T cells from PBMCs. CDR3 in amino acids: CAWGSGQGNQPQHF. The CDR3 nucleotides are TGTGCCTGGGGATCGGGACAGGGAAACCAGCCCCAGCATTTT. Full variable domain (missing parts from reference TRBV30 and TRBJ1-5): SQTIHQWPATLVQPVGSPLSLECTVEGTSNPNLYWYRQAAGRGLQLLFYSVGIGQISSEVPQNLSASRPQDRQFILSSKKLLLSDSGFYLCAWGSGQGNQPQHFGDGTRLSIL.